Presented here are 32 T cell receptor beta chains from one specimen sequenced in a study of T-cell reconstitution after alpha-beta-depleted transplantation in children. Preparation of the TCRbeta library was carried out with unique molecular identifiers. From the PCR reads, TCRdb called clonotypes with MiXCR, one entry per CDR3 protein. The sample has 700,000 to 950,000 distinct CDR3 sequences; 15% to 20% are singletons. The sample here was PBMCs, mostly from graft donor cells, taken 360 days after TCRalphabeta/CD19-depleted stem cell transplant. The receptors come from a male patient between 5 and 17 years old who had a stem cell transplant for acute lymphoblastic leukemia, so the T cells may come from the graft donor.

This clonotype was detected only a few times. CDR3 DNA: TGCAGCGTTGGATGGGGTGGTGGGGCCAACGTCCTGACTTTC. Protein product: CSVGWGGGANVLTF. The chain joins TRBV29-1 to TRBJ2-6; D gene ambiguous. Between the trimmed V and J ends, which lost 4 bases and 3 bases, there was a span of 10 bases. This CDR3 comprises 14 residues. Germline V gene sequence: CDR1 SQVTM, CDR2 ANQGSEA.

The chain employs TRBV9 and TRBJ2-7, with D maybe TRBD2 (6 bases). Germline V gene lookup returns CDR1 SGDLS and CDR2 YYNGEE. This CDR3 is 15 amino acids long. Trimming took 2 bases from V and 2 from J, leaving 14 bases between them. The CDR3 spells CASSVLRAGPYEQYF. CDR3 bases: TGTGCCAGCAGCGTGCTTAGAGCGGGCCCCTACGAGCAGTACTTC.

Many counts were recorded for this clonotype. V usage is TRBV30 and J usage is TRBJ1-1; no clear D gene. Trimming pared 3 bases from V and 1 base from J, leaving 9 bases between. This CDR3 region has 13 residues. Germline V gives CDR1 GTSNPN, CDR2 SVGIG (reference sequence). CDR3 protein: CAWSGYGNTEAFF. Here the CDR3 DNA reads TGTGCCTGGAGCGGCTACGGGAACACTGAAGCTTTCTTT. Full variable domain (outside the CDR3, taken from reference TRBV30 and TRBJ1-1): SQTIHQWPATLVQPVGSPLSLECTVEGTSNPNLYWYRQAAGRGLQLLFYSVGIGQISSEVPQNLSASRPQDRQFILSSKKLLLSDSGFYLCAWSGYGNTEAFFGQGTRLTVV.

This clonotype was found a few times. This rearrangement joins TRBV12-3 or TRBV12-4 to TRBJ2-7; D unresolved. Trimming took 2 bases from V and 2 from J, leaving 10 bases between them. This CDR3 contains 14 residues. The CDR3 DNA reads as TGTGCCAGCAGTTTAAGTTCTACGGCCTACGAGCAGTACTTC. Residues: CASSLSSTAYEQYF.

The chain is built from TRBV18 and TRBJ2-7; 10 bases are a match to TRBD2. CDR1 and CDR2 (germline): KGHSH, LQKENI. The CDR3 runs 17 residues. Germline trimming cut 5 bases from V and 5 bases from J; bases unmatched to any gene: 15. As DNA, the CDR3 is TGTGCCAGCTCATTAGGGTGGGCTAGCGGGAGTTCCAACGAGCAGTACTTC. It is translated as CASSLGWASGSSNEQYF. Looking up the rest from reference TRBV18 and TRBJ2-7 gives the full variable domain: NAGVMQNPRHLVRRRGQEARLRCSPMKGHSHVYWYRQLPEEGLKFMVYLQKENIIDESGMPKERFSAEFPKEGPSILRIQQVVRGDSAAYFCASSLGWASGSSNEQYFGPGTRLTVT.

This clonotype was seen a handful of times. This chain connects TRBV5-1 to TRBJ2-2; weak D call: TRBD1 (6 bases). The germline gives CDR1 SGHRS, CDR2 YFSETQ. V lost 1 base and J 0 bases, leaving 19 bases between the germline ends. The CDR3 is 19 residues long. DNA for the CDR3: TGCGCCAGCAGCTTGCTGCAGAACAGGGCCCTCTCGAACACCGGGGAGCTGTTTTTT. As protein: CASSLLQNRALSNTGELFF.

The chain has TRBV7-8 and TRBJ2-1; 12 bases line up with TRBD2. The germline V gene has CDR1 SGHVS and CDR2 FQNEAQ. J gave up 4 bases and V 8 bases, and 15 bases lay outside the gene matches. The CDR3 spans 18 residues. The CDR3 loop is CASENPLLTSGSYNEQFF. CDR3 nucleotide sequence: TGTGCCAGCGAAAACCCCCTCTTGACTAGCGGGAGTTACAATGAGCAGTTCTTC.

CDR3 coding DNA: TGTGCCAGCAGGGACGGAACAGATACGCAGTATTTT. Translation: CASRDGTDTQYF. The chain links TRBV12-3 or TRBV12-4 to TRBJ2-3, with D uncertain. This CDR3 has 12 amino acids. V dropped 6 bases and J dropped 3 bases, with 7 bases sitting between them.

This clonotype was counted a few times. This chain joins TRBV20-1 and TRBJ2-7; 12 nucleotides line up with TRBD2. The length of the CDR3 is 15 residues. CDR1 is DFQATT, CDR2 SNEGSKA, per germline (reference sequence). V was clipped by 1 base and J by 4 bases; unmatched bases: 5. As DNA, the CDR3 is TGCAGTGCTAGAGGTACTAGCGGGAGGTGGTACGAGCAGTACTTC. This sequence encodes CSARGTSGRWYEQYF.

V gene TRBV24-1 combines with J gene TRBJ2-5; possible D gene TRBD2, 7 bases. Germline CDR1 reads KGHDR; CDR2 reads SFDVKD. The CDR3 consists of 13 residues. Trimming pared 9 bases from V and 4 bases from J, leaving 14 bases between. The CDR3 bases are TGTGCCACCTCTGGGGGGGGCCCAGAGACCCAGTACTTC. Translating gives CATSGGGPETQYF.

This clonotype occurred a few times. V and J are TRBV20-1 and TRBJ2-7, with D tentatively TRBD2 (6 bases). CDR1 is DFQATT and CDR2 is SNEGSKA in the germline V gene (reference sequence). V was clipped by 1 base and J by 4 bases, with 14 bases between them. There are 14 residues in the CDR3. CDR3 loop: CSARGKAGIYEQYF. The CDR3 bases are TGCAGTGCTAGAGGGAAAGCGGGCATTTACGAGCAGTACTTC.

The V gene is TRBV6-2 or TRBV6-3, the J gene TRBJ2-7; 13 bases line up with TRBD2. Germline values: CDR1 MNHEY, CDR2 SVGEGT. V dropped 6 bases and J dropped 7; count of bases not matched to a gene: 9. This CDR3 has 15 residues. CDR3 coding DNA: TGTGCCAGCAGACGCACCGGGACTAGCGGGAAGGAGCAGTACTTC. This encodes CASRRTGTSGKEQYF.

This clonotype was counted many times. This CDR3 is CATRRDSSYNEQFF. CDR3 in DNA: TGTGCCACGAGGCGGGACAGCTCCTACAATGAGCAGTTCTTC. This chain links TRBV10-3 with TRBJ2-1; possible D gene TRBD1, 7 bases. Trimming shortened V by 10 bases and J by 0 bases, and 13 bases separated the two germline ends. The CDR3 loop spans 14 amino acids. Germline values: CDR1 ENHRY, CDR2 SYGVKD.

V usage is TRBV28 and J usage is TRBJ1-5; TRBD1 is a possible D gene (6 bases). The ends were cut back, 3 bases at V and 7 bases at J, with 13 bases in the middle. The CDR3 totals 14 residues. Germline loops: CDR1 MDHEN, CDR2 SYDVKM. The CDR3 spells CASSLGGGRQPQHF. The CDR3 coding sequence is TGTGCCAGCAGTTTGGGGGGGGGCCGGCAGCCCCAGCATTTT.

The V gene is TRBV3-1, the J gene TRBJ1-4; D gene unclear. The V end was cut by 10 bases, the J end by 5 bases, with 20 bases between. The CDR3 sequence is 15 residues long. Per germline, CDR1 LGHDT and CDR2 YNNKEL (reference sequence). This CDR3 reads CAISLVNSLNEKLFF. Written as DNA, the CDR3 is TGTGCCATCAGTTTAGTAAACAGCCTGAATGAAAAACTGTTTTTT. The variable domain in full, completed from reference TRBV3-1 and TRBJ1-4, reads DTAVSQTPKYLVTQMGNDKSIKCEQNLGHDTMYWYKQDSKKFLKIMFSYNNKELIINETVPNRFSPKSPDKAHLNLHINSLELGDSAVYFCAISLVNSLNEKLFFGSGTQLSVL.

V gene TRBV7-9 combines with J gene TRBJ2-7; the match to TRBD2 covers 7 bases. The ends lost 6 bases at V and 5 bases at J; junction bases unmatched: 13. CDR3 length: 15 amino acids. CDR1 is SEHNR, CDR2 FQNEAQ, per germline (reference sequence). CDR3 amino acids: CASSSLSGGRDEQYF. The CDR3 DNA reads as TGTGCCAGCAGTTCCCTTTCGGGGGGTCGCGACGAGCAGTACTTC. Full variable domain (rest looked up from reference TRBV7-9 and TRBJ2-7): DTGVSQNPRHKITKRGQNVTFRCDPISEHNRLYWYRQTLGQGPEFLTYFQNEAQLEKSRLLSDRFSAERPKGSFSTLEIQRTEQGDSAMYLCASSSLSGGRDEQYFGPGTRLTVT.

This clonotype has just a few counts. In DNA form, the CDR3 reads TGCAGCGTTAGGCTATTCAGCTCCTACAATGAGCAGTTCTTC. The encoded protein is CSVRLFSSYNEQFF. The V gene is TRBV29-1, the J gene TRBJ2-1; no definite D call. V was clipped by 5 bases and J by 0 bases, with 11 bases between them. The CDR3 spans 14 residues. The germline gives CDR1 SQVTM, CDR2 ANQGSEA.

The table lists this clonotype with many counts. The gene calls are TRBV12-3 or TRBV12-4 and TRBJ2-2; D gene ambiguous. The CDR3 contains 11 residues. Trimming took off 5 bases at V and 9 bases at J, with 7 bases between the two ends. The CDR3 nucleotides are TGTGCCAGCAGTCCCGGTCGGGAGCTGTTTTTT. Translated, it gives CASSPGRELFF.

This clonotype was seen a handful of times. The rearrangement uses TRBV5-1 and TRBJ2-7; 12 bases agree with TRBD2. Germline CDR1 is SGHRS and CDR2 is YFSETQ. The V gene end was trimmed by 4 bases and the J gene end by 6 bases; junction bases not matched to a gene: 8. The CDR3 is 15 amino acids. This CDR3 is CASSPTSGRGLEQYF. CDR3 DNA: TGCGCCAGCAGCCCGACTAGCGGGAGAGGACTCGAGCAGTACTTC.

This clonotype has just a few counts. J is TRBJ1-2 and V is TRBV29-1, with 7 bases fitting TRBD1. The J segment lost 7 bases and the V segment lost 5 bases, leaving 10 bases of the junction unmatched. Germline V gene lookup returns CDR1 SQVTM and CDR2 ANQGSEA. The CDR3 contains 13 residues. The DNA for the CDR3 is TGCAGCGTTCTCTCCACAGGGGTGGGTGGCTACACCTTC. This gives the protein CSVLSTGVGGYTF.

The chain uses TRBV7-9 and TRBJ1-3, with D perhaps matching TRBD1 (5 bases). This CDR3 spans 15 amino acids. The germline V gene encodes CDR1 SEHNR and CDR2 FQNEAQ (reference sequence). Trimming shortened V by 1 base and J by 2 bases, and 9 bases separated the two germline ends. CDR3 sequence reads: CASSLGGVTGNTIYF. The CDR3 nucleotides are TGTGCCAGCAGCTTAGGAGGGGTAACTGGAAACACCATATATTTT. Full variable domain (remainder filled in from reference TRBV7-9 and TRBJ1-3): DTGVSQNPRHKITKRGQNVTFRCDPISEHNRLYWYRQTLGQGPEFLTYFQNEAQLEKSRLLSDRFSAERPKGSFSTLEIQRTEQGDSAMYLCASSLGGVTGNTIYFGEGSWLTVV.

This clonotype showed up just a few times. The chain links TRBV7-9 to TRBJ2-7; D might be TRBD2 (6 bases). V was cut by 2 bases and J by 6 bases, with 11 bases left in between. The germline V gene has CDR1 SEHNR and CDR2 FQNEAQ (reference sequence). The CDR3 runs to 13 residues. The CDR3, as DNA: TGTGCCAGCAGCTTAACGGGAGTAAGCGAGCAGTACTTC. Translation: CASSLTGVSEQYF.

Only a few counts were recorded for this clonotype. The CDR3 reads CASSSDRAEQFF. DNA for the CDR3: TGTGCCAGCAGTTCCGACAGGGCCGAGCAGTTCTTC. The genes are TRBV12-3 or TRBV12-4 and TRBJ2-1; 7 bases match TRBD1. The CDR3 length is 12 residues. The V gene end was trimmed by 4 bases and the J gene end by 10 bases; junction bases not matched to a gene: 4.

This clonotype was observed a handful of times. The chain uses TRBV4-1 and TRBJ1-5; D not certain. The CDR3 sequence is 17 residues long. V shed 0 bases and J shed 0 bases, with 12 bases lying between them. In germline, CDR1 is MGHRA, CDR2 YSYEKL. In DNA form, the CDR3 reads TGCGCCAGCAGCCAAGAGATAGGGCAGTATAGCAATCAGCCCCAGCATTTT. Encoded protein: CASSQEIGQYSNQPQHF.

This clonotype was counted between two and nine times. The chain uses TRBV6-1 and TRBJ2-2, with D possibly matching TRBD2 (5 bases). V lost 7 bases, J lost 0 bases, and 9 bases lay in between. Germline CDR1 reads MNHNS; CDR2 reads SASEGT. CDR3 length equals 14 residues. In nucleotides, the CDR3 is TGTGCCAGCATCCCCGGGACGAACACCGGGGAGCTGTTTTTT. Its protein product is CASIPGTNTGELFF.

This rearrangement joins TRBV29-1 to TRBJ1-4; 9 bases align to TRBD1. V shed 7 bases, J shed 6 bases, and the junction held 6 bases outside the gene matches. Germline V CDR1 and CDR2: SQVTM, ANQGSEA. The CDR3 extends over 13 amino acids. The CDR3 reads CSGSTGGYEKLFF. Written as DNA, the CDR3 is TGCAGCGGTTCGACAGGGGGATATGAAAAACTGTTTTTT.

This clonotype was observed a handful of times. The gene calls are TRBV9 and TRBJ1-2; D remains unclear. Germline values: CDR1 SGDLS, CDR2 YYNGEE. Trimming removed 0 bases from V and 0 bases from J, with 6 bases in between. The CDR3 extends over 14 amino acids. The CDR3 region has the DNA TGTGCCAGCAGCGTAGGGGGTACTAACTATGGCTACACCTTC. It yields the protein CASSVGGTNYGYTF.

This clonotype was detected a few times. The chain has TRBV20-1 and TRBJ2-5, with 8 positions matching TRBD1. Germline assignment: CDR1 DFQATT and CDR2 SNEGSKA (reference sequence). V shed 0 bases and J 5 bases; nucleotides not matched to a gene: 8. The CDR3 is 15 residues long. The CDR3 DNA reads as TGCAGTGCTAGAGATGAGGCAGGGGGCGATGAGACCCAGTACTTC. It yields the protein CSARDEAGGDETQYF.

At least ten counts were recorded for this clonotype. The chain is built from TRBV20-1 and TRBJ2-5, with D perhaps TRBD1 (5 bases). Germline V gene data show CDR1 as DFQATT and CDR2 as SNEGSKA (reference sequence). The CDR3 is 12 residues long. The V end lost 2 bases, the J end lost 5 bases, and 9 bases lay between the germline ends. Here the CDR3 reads CSARMTVETQYF. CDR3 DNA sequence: TGCAGTGCTAGAATGACAGTTGAGACCCAGTACTTC.

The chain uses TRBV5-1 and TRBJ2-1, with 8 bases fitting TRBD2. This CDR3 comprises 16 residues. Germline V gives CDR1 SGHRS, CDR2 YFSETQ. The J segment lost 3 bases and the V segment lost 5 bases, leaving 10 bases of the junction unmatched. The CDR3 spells CASRILLAGSYNEQFF. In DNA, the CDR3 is TGCGCCAGCAGAATCCTCCTAGCGGGTAGCTACAATGAGCAGTTCTTC.

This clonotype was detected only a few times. The CDR3: CASDGLTGRSDTQYF. The CDR3 nucleotides read TGTGCCAGCGACGGACTTACAGGGAGATCAGATACGCAGTATTTT. This chain joins TRBV2 and TRBJ2-3, with D tentatively TRBD1 (6 bases). Germline CDR1 and CDR2: SNHLY and FYNNEI. The length of the CDR3 is 15 residues. V gave up 8 bases and J gave up 4 bases, with 19 bases separating them.

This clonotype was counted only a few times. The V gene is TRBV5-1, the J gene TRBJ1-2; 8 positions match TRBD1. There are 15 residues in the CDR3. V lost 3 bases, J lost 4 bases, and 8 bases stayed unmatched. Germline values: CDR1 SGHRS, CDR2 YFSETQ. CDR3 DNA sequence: TGCGCCAGCAGCTGGGGGACAGGAGTAACCTATGGCTACACCTTC. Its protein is CASSWGTGVTYGYTF.